This entry lists 28 T cell receptor beta chains sequenced from one sample in a study of follicular helper T cells after annual influenza vaccination (dated by TCRdb to about 2017). Library preparation employed the immunoSEQ multiplex PCR assay. Imported from immuneACCESS, the table was reduced by TCRdb to in-frame sequences with V and J called. These copies leave out some clones; in studies compared against another copy, an unresolved V gene accounts for under half, and the cause of the remainder is not known. For this sample the table gives about 11,000 clones, of which 65% to 85% were detected only once. Of the sample, around 0.79% falls within the top ten clones. Sequences were derived from CXCR5- memory CD4+ T cells sorted from blood, sampled 6 weeks after influenza vaccination. Reading the label with the study, this specimen's cell subset or site is: CXCR5- memory CD4 T cells. Receptors were obtained from an adult who received the influenza vaccine.

The chain recombines TRBV19 with TRBJ2-2; D gene ambiguous. CDR1 LNHDA and CDR2 SQIVND come from the germline V gene (reference sequence). CDR3 length: 13 residues. V dropped 0 bases and J dropped 7 bases, with 6 bases sitting between them. CDR3 coding DNA: TGTGCCAGTAGTATAGATGGGTACGGGGAGCTGTTTTTT. Encoded protein: CASSIDGYGELFF.

The chain has TRBV6-5 and TRBJ2-7; 10 bases match TRBD1. The CDR3 extends over 14 amino acids. CDR1 is MNHEY and CDR2 is SVGAGI in the germline V gene. J lost 7 bases, V lost 2 bases, and 5 bases had no gene match. The CDR3 DNA follows: TGTGCCAGCAGTTACAGACAGGGGGCGGGTGAGCAGTACTTC. It encodes CASSYRQGAGEQYF.

V and J are TRBV28 and TRBJ2-3; D is undetermined. The germline CDR1 and CDR2 sequences are MDHEN and SYDVKM. Trimming removed 7 bases at V and 2 bases at J, with 7 bases between. This CDR3 comprises 12 residues. The CDR3 reads CASNSVTDTQYF. In DNA form, the CDR3 reads TGTGCCAGCAATTCTGTCACAGATACGCAGTATTTT. Full variable domain (missing parts from reference TRBV28 and TRBJ2-3): DVKVTQSSRYLVKRTGEKVFLECVQDMDHENMFWYRQDPGLGLRLIYFSYDVKMKEKGDIPEGYSVSREKKERFSLILESASTNQTSMYLCASNSVTDTQYFGPGTRLTVL.

This sequence joins TRBV19 and TRBJ2-1; 7 nucleotides match TRBD1. Unmatched junction bases numbered 5, after V lost 6 bases and J lost 0 bases. Germline loops: CDR1 LNHDA, CDR2 SQIVND (reference sequence). The CDR3 spans 15 residues. CDR3: CASSFDRDSYNEQFF. The CDR3 DNA reads as TGTGCCAGTAGCTTCGACAGGGACTCCTACAATGAGCAGTTCTTC.

The chain links TRBV5-1 to TRBJ1-1; D might be TRBD1 (5 bases). V was cut by 2 bases and J by 1 base, with 12 bases left in between. Germline loops: CDR1 SGHRS, CDR2 YFSETQ. CDR3 length: 15 residues. The CDR3 reads CASSFTGTGNTEAFF. Written as DNA, the CDR3 is TGCGCCAGCAGCTTTACCGGGACGGGGAACACTGAAGCTTTCTTT.

The chain employs TRBV5-4 and TRBJ2-7, with 9 bases identical to TRBD1. Per germline, CDR1 SGHNT and CDR2 YYREEE (reference sequence). V shed 3 bases, J shed 3 bases, and the junction held 4 bases outside the gene matches. The CDR3 is 14 residues long. CDR3: CASSWGQGDYEQYF. The CDR3 DNA sequence: TGTGCCAGCAGCTGGGGACAGGGAGACTACGAGCAGTACTTC.

The V gene is TRBV7-9, the J gene TRBJ1-6, with TRBD1 matching 8 bases. J gave up 1 base and V 7 bases, and 6 bases lay outside the gene matches. The CDR3 has 16 residues. Germline CDR1 and CDR2: SEHNR and FQNEAQ (reference sequence). CDR3 loop: CASNAHRGSYNSPLHF. The CDR3 DNA follows: TGTGCCAGCAACGCTCACAGGGGGTCCTATAATTCACCCCTCCACTTT.

Only one count was recorded for this clone. V is TRBV4-1 and J is TRBJ1-4, with D maybe TRBD1 (6 bases). The CDR3 has 14 amino acids. With 3 bases removed from V and 5 bases from J, the gap between germline ends came to 10 bases. The germline gives CDR1 MGHRA, CDR2 YSYEKL. Here the CDR3 DNA reads TGCGCCAGCAGCCAGCTAGGGGGAAATGAAAAACTGTTTTTT. Translation gives CASSQLGGNEKLFF.

The rearrangement uses TRBV19 and TRBJ1-1, with a tentative D call TRBD1 (6 bases). Trimming stripped 5 bases from V and 4 bases from J, with 14 bases between. Germline V gene sequence: CDR1 LNHDA, CDR2 SQIVND (reference sequence). This CDR3 is 14 amino acids long. CDR3 protein: CASSGGGAGTEAFF. The CDR3 DNA is TGTGCCAGTAGTGGGGGGGGCGCGGGCACTGAAGCTTTCTTT.

V usage is TRBV19 and J usage is TRBJ2-7; TRBD1 agrees at 10 bases. The CDR3 is 13 residues long. Trimming at V came to 7 bases and at J to 3 bases, leaving 3 bases not matched to a gene. Per the germline V gene, CDR1 is LNHDA and CDR2 is SQIVND (reference sequence). The CDR3 DNA is TGTGCCAGTACCCGGGACAGGGGCTACGAGCAGTACTTC. Its protein product is CASTRDRGYEQYF.

This clone was seen a handful of times. This chain uses TRBV19 with TRBJ2-6; D is tentatively TRBD1 or TRBD2 (6 bases each). Trimming took 8 bases from V and 0 from J, leaving 14 bases between them. The CDR3 runs 16 residues. Germline loops: CDR1 LNHDA, CDR2 SQIVND (reference sequence). This CDR3 is CASAWGAYSGANVLTF. CDR3 nucleotide sequence: TGTGCCAGTGCGTGGGGGGCTTACTCTGGGGCCAACGTCCTGACTTTC.

The gene calls are TRBV28 and TRBJ2-7; D is perhaps TRBD2 (5 bases). CDR3 size: 13 residues. Deletions cut 3 bases from V and 7 bases from J, with 13 bases between. CDR1 and CDR2 from the germline V gene are MDHEN and SYDVKM. The CDR3 sequence is CASSLPSGNEQYF. The CDR3 DNA reads as TGTGCCAGCAGTTTGCCCTCGGGAAATGAGCAGTACTTC.

The chain is built from TRBV6-6 and TRBJ2-1, with 8 bases aligning to TRBD1. Germline CDR1 MNHNY, CDR2 SVGAGI (reference sequence). The CDR3 extends over 15 amino acids. The junction had 4 bases not matched to a gene; V was cut back by 2 bases and J by 4 bases. The CDR3 loop is CASSYRGQGYNEQFF. DNA of the CDR3: TGTGCCAGCAGTTACAGAGGACAGGGATACAATGAGCAGTTCTTC.

This clone is a singleton in its sample. One end of the junction is discordant with germline, which a read error may explain. The rearrangement links TRBV5-3 to TRBJ1-5, with no clear D. TRBV5-3 is assigned to the ORF class and has an uncertain function. This CDR3 has 13 amino acids. CDR3 residues: CASSFNRNQPQHF. CDR3 DNA: TGTGCCAGCAGCTTTAACCGTAATCAGCCCCAGCATTTT.

J is TRBJ1-6 and V is TRBV6-1; D call uncertain. The germline CDR1 and CDR2 sequences are MNHNS and SASEGT. The germline V and J ends were trimmed by 4 bases and 5 bases, with 12 bases remaining between them. This CDR3 has 15 amino acids. The CDR3 is CASSAHHPDNSPLHF. The CDR3 DNA reads TGTGCCAGCAGTGCCCATCACCCAGATAATTCACCCCTCCACTTT.

The chain has TRBV10-3 and TRBJ2-5; 10 positions agree with TRBD2. Germline-derived CDR1 and CDR2 are ENHRY and SYGVKD. Trimming removed 6 bases from V and 2 bases from J; junction bases left unmatched: 3. This CDR3 is built from 14 residues. As DNA, the CDR3 is TGTGCCATCAGAGCTAGCGGGAGTCAAGAGACCCAGTACTTC. Its translation: CAIRASGSQETQYF.

The chain employs TRBV19 and TRBJ2-5, with D hard to call. CDR1 is LNHDA and CDR2 is SQIVND in the germline V gene (reference sequence). V gave up 9 bases and J gave up 5 bases, with 19 bases separating them. The CDR3 loop spans 14 amino acids. CDR3 sequence (DNA): TGTGCCAGCTCCCAACTCTTGGAGAGGGAGACCCAGTACTTC. Translated, it gives CASSQLLERETQYF.

CDR3 residues: CASSRDSRGGEQYF. In DNA form, the CDR3 reads TGCGCCAGCAGCCGAGATTCTCGGGGGGGGGAGCAGTACTTC. The chain employs TRBV4-1 and TRBJ2-7, with 8 bases identical to TRBD2. V was pared by 4 bases and J by 7 bases, with 9 bases of the junction left unmatched. Germline V gives CDR1 MGHRA, CDR2 YSYEKL. The CDR3 is 14 residues long.

The V call is TRBV6-6, the J call TRBJ1-1; 7 bases fit TRBD1. V shed 0 bases, J shed 7 bases, and the junction held 2 bases outside the gene matches. Germline loops: CDR1 MNHNY, CDR2 SVGAGI (reference sequence). The CDR3 spans 13 residues. The DNA of the CDR3 is TGTGCCAGCAGTTACTCACAGGGGCTTGAAGCTTTCTTT. It codes for CASSYSQGLEAFF.

CDR3 protein: CASSVDLNTEAFF. CDR3 sequence (DNA): TGTGCCAGCAGCGTAGACCTGAACACTGAAGCTTTCTTT. The rearrangement joins TRBV9 to TRBJ1-1; D gene ambiguous. Trimming pared 0 bases from V and 0 bases from J, leaving 3 bases between. The CDR3 is 13 amino acids. The germline gives CDR1 SGDLS, CDR2 YYNGEE.

This chain joins TRBV6-6 and TRBJ1-4, with a possible D match to TRBD1 (5 bases). Germline V gene data show CDR1 as MNHNY and CDR2 as SVGAGI (reference sequence). This CDR3 is built from 14 residues. V lost 2 bases, J lost 7 bases, and 11 bases lay in between. This CDR3 is CASSYGAPLEKLFF. CDR3 sequence (DNA): TGTGCCAGCAGTTACGGGGCCCCTCTTGAAAAACTGTTTTTT.

The chain combines TRBV5-6 with TRBJ2-6, with TRBD1 matching over 8 bases. The CDR3 extends over 14 amino acids. Germline loops: CDR1 SGHDT, CDR2 YYEEEE. With V trimmed by 9 bases and J by 4 bases, 6 bases remained unmatched. CDR3 DNA sequence: TGTGCCACCGCGGACAGGGAAGGGGCCAACGTCCTGACTTTC. Its translation: CATADREGANVLTF. The full variable domain, with the rest looked up from reference TRBV5-6 and TRBJ2-6, is DAGVTQSPTHLIKTRGQQVTLRCSPKSGHDTVSWYQQALGQGPQFIFQYYEEEERQRGNFPDRFSGHQFPNYSSELNVNALLLGDSALYLCATADREGANVLTFGAGSRLTVL.

V gene TRBV6-1 combines with J gene TRBJ1-4; D unclear. This CDR3 spans 16 amino acids. V lost 2 bases and J lost 0, with 10 bases in between. Per the germline V gene, CDR1 is MNHNS and CDR2 is SASEGT. DNA of the CDR3: TGTGCCAGCAGTGAACGGGCGTCCTCAACTAATGAAAAACTGTTTTTT. This codes for CASSERASSTNEKLFF.

The chain has TRBV7-2 and TRBJ2-6, with a possible D match to TRBD1 (6 bases). The V end lost 5 bases, the J end lost 2 bases, and 13 bases lay between the germline ends. This CDR3 contains 16 residues. Looked up from germline, CDR1 is SGHTA and CDR2 is FQGNSA. CDR3 sequence (DNA): TGTGCCAGCAGCCGTGCTGGACAGACTGGGGCCAACGTCCTGACTTTC. Translating gives CASSRAGQTGANVLTF.

This rearrangement joins TRBV6-5 to TRBJ1-4, with D maybe TRBD1 (6 bases). In germline, CDR1 is MNHEY, CDR2 SVGAGI. The CDR3 runs 14 residues. Trimming removed 6 bases from V and 8 bases from J, with 16 bases in between. CDR3 protein: CASSTTGGGEKLFF. CDR3 sequence (DNA): TGTGCCAGCAGCACAACGGGGGGGGGCGAAAAACTGTTTTTT.

The chain combines TRBV7-9 with TRBJ1-2; D remains unclear. The germline gives CDR1 SEHNR, CDR2 FQNEAQ (reference sequence). V was shortened by 2 bases and J by 9 bases, with 7 bases between the two germline ends. The CDR3 spans 11 residues. The CDR3 sequence: CASSLIESYTF. CDR3 in DNA: TGTGCCAGCAGCTTAATTGAGAGCTACACCTTC.

This sequence joins TRBV28 and TRBJ1-5, with D perhaps matching TRBD1 (6 bases). Germline CDR1 is MDHEN and CDR2 is SYDVKM. Trimming pared 5 bases from V and 1 base from J, leaving 9 bases between. The CDR3 has 14 residues. The CDR3 region is CASSMGGSNQPQHF. The CDR3 nucleotides are TGTGCCAGCAGTATGGGGGGCAGCAATCAGCCCCAGCATTTT.

The chain couples TRBV28 to TRBJ1-1; the D is unclear. Deletions cut 2 bases from V and 2 bases from J, with 3 bases between. The CDR3 sequence is 12 residues long. CDR1 and CDR2 (germline): MDHEN, SYDVKM. This CDR3 is CASSLPNTEAFF. The CDR3 coding sequence is TGTGCCAGCAGTTTACCCAACACTGAAGCTTTCTTT.